The rows below give T cell receptor beta chains drawn from one sample of a study of blood T cell repertoires in COVID-19. Only in-frame clones appear in the TCRdb table, and some are missing; sequencing was by immunoSEQ multiplex PCR. The sample carries roughly 150,000 clones, 81% recorded once. What was sequenced was peripheral blood. The receptors come from a human donor in a cohort sampled during active COVID-19. CDR3s include the opening cysteine and the closing phenylalanine or tryptophan. D genes are given only for firm matches. Expanded clones are given a class, and other clones once, few, many or no size at all.

15,TRBJ2-7,TRBV5-1,TRBD1,-,TGCGCCAGCAGCTTGGGCCGGGGACAGGGGTACGAGCAGTACTTC,CASSLGRGQGYEQYF
15,TRBJ2-2,TRBV14,TRBD2,-,TGTGCCAGCAGCCTAGGGCGGGAGTCCCCCGGGGAGCTGTTTTTT,CASSLGRESPGELFF
15,TRBJ2-7,TRBV29-1,-,-,TGCAGCGTTGAAGATCAGGGTAACCCTTCCTACGAGCAGTACTTC,CSVEDQGNPSYEQYF
18,TRBJ2-1,TRBV4-3,TRBD2,-,TGCGCCAGCAGCCAAGATCCGTCTAGCGGGTACTCCTACAATGAGCAGTTCTTC,CASSQDPSSGYSYNEQFF
13,TRBJ1-2,TRBV9,-,-,TGTGCCAGCAGCGTAGAGGGGTCTGGCGGCTACACCTTC,CASSVEGSGGYTF
12,TRBJ2-7,TRBV2,-,-,TGTGCCAGCTACCGGGTTCTCTACGAGCAGTACTTC,CASYRVLYEQYF
15,TRBJ1-1,TRBV14,-,-,TGTGCCAGCAGCCGGGGGGGCCCCGTACGTACTGAAGCTTTCTTT,CASSRGGPVRTEAFF
14,TRBJ1-5,TRBV6-6,TRBD1,-,TGTGCCAGCAGGGGGACAGGAGAGGGTCAGCCCCAGCATTTT,CASRGTGEGQPQHF
15,TRBJ2-1,TRBV7-9,TRBD2,-,TGTGCCAGCAGCTTATTAGCGGGAGGCAAAGGTGAGCAGTTCTTC,CASSLLAGGKGEQFF
16,TRBJ1-2,TRBV7-8,-,-,TGTGCCAGCAGCTTAGGCGGGACTGCGGCTAACTATGGCTACACCTTC,CASSLGGTAANYGYTF
15,TRBJ1-2,TRBV11-2,TRBD1,-,TGTGCCAGCAGCACCCGGACAGGGGATAACTATGGCTACACCTTC,CASSTRTGDNYGYTF
13,TRBJ1-2,TRBV6-2/TRBV6-3,TRBD1,-,TGTGCCAGCAGTCTCGGGACAGACTATGGCTACACCTTC,CASSLGTDYGYTF
14,TRBJ1-1,TRBV10-3,TRBD1,-,TGTGCCATCAGAAATACCGGACAGGGTGGGGAAGCTTTCTTT,CAIRNTGQGGEAFF
14,TRBJ2-2,TRBV2,-,once,TGTGCCAGCAGCGGGACTCCGAACACCGGGGAGCTGTTTTTT,CASSGTPNTGELFF
13,TRBJ2-3,TRBV2,-,-,TGTGCCAGCGGGTGGGCGAAGGCAGATACGCAGTATTTT,CASGWAKADTQYF
14,TRBJ2-2,TRBV19,-,-,TGTGCCAGTAGTATAAGGGGGAACACCGGGGAGCTGTTTTTT,CASSIRGNTGELFF
11,TRBJ2-7,TRBV20-1,-,-,TGCAGTGCTAGAGTCAGGGACGAGCAGTACTTC,CSARVRDEQYF
15,TRBJ1-1,TRBV6-2/TRBV6-3,-,-,TGTGCCAGCAGCCGACCCCCAACAGTGAACACTGAAGCTTTCTTT,CASSRPPTVNTEAFF
13,TRBJ1-4,TRBV19,-,many,TGTGCCAGTAAGGGGCAGCTTAATGAAAAACTGTTTTTT,CASKGQLNEKLFF
15,TRBJ2-5,TRBV5-8,TRBD2,-,TGTGCCAGCAGCACGGGCAGGCGGGAGTTGGAGACCCAGTACTTC,CASSTGRRELETQYF
14,TRBJ2-5,TRBV6-2/TRBV6-3,-,-,TGTGCCAGCAGTTACGATACAGGGAAAGAGACCCAGTACTTC,CASSYDTGKETQYF
14,TRBJ1-1,TRBV5-1,-,-,TGCGCCAGCAGCTCCCTGGGACAGAACACTGAAGCTTTCTTT,CASSSLGQNTEAFF
16,TRBJ1-2,TRBV9,TRBD1,-,TGTGCCAGCAGCGTAGCTCGGGACAGAGCTAACTATGGCTACACCTTC,CASSVARDRANYGYTF
14,TRBJ2-7,TRBV7-2,-,-,TGTGCCAGCAGCTCATCCAGGGTCTCCTACGAGCAGTACTTC,CASSSSRVSYEQYF
15,TRBJ1-2,TRBV6-5,TRBD1,-,TGTGCCAGCAGTTACTCGTTAGGGGGCGAGTATGGCTACACCTTC,CASSYSLGGEYGYTF
13,TRBJ1-1,TRBV6-2/TRBV6-3,-,-,TGTGCCAGCAGTTACACACGGGAACAAGTGGCTTTCTTT,CASSYTREQVAFF
12,TRBJ1-6,TRBV6-5,-,-,TGTGCCAGCAGTCTTTATAATTCACCCCTCCACTTT,CASSLYNSPLHF
18,TRBJ1-1,TRBV6-2/TRBV6-3,TRBD1,-,TGTGCCAGCAGTTACACGCCGGGACAGGGAGGGTCGGACACTGAAGCTTTCTTT,CASSYTPGQGGSDTEAFF
12,TRBJ1-6,TRBV5-4,-,-,TGTGCCAGCGGCCCGGGTTTTTCACCCCTCCACTTT,CASGPGFSPLHF
11,TRBJ2-7,TRBV6-5,-,once,TGTGCTAGGGGCCGCCGGTGGGAGCAGTACTTC,CARGRRWEQYF
16,TRBJ1-3,TRBV5-5,-,-,TGTGCCAGCAGCCTGGACCCGTACAGTAGTGGAAACACCATATATTTT,CASSLDPYSSGNTIYF
16,TRBJ2-7,TRBV6-6,TRBD1,-,TGTGCCAGCAGTCGAAGGACAGGGGTCAATTCCTACGAGCAGTACTTC,CASSRRTGVNSYEQYF